The text below deals with one TCR beta chain. The antigen remains unidentified. The source of the sample is a study of blood T cells in healthy people across ages. Study-level information: Template switching caught about one barcoded beta molecule for each two T cells. Study observations and caveats: Aged donors had fewer naive CD4+ cells and lower diversity than long-lived donors. Across the age range, TCR beta diversity per million T cells fell in a roughly linear way.

CDR3 size: 15 residues. After removal of 7 bases from V and 4 bases from J, the junction contained 12 bases not matched to a gene. Germline V gene sequence: CDR1 LGHDT, CDR2 YNNKEL (reference sequence). A second roughly 7 to 12 cycle PCR used barcoded and J-beta primers. TCRdb redid the calling of the 5' RACE reads with MiXCR, one entry per CDR3 protein. Here the sample spans 1.5 million to 2 million distinct CDR3 sequences, about 50% being singletons. The receptor comes from a woman aged 40-49 years in good health. The rearrangement links TRBV3-1 to TRBJ1-2; 7 nucleotides align to TRBD1. Sequenced input: blood. DNA for the CDR3: TGTGCCAGCACTCCAGATGGGCGACAGGGCTATGGCTACACCTTC. Protein: CASTPDGRQGYGYTF.